This T cell receptor beta chain emerged from a study of blood T cell repertoires in COVID-19 (dated by TCRdb to 2020 to 2022). Regarding the study in general: The collaborator samples originated in the United States, Italy and Spain and spanned the acute and convalescent phases of COVID-19. The prospective study material was composed of cDNA or gDNA derived from T cells, B-cell-depleted T cells, or PBMCs. The dataset comprised deeply sampled blood TCRbeta repertoires from subjects exposed to, actively infected with, or recovered from COVID-19. The repertoires were released in a freely available public database meant as a resource for research on the immune response to SARS-CoV-2. Samples came from the ongoing ImmuneRACE study (first 160 participants) plus 1,254 subjects from 6 global collaborators. The sample metadata nearly always contained a de-identified subject ID, COVID-19 status, age in years and sex. Where HLA class I and class II types were available, the types were taken from metadata supplied by the sample provider, not from assay-based typing.

Each collaborating institution followed its own protocols to collect whole blood in K2EDTA tubes. For TCRbeta analysis, collaborators shipped samples in one of three forms: frozen whole blood, isolated PBMCs, or DNA extracted from either of those sample types. What the study reported, not specific to this receptor: The quantity of clinical and demographic metadata differed by source and by participant and was supplied without curation.

CDR1 and CDR2 (SGHRS, YFSETQ) derive from the germline V gene. Between the V and J ends, shortened by 3 bases and 1 base respectively, the junction contains 10 bases. The CDR3 spans 14 residues, from the cysteine through the phenylalanine. Only CDR3 DNA remains: 42 bases, in frame from the first base. TCRbeta CDR3 regions were amplified from genomic DNA using the immunoSEQ Assay, a bias-controlled multiplex PCR. Per the source publication's procedure: The number of nucleated cells in each sample was estimated by amplification of reference gene primers within the assay. To quantify the absolute abundance of each unique TCRbeta CDR3 rearrangement, sequence reads were collapsed and filtered. For each sample, productive Simpson clonality was calculated by taking the square root of Simpson's diversity index across productive rearrangements. What TCRdb holds here is the immuneACCESS table cut down to in-frame rearrangements. Part of the clones is not present; checked against another copy, under half of the missing clones reflect an unresolved V gene, and the others are unexplained. V and J calls plus clone size are reproduced from that table; the DNA served to infer D and trimming. The sample table contains about 64,000 clones; only one count was recorded for roughly four fifths of them. The biggest ten clones account for 14% to 15% of the sample.

Details on this clone: Its antigen remains unidentified. Within one base of it there is no much larger clone, and no base qualities were kept.

The receptor was isolated from a man older than 75 with acute or convalescent COVID-19. The chain joins TRBV5-1 to TRBJ2-5; the D gene assignment is ambiguous. Sequencing was carried out using peripheral blood. CDR3 reads: CASSSTLPQETQYF. DNA sequence: TGCGCCAGCAGCTCGACTCTCCCCCAAGAGACCCAGTACTTC.